Listed here are 5 T cell receptor beta chains from one sample, sequenced in a study of cytomegalovirus exposure and HLA in healthy donors. Profiling relied on immunoSEQ multiplex PCR, and the TCRdb table lists in-frame clones only, not all of them. The sample has 71,000 or so clones; about 94% are singletons. The specimen sequenced was PBMCs. These receptors were collected from a woman between 18 and 29 years old in good health and CMV-seronegative.

The rearrangement joins TRBV15 to TRBJ2-7; maybe TRBD1 (6 bases). Germline loops: CDR1 LNHNV, CDR2 YYDKDF (reference sequence). Trimming pared 3 bases from V and 1 base from J, leaving 10 bases between. The length of the CDR3 is 14 residues. The CDR3 nucleotides read TGTGCCACCAGCAGTCCGGGACAATCCTACGAGCAGTACTTC. As protein: CATSSPGQSYEQYF.

The chain couples TRBV28 to TRBJ2-7; TRBD1 matches at 10 bases. Germline CDR1 is MDHEN and CDR2 is SYDVKM. CDR3 length: 15 residues. After removal of 3 bases from V and 4 bases from J, the junction contained 6 bases not matched to a gene. In DNA form, the CDR3 reads TGTGCCAGCAGTTTTCCGGGACAGGGGACGTACGAGCAGTACTTC. Translating it yields CASSFPGQGTYEQYF.

This chain joins TRBV6-5 and TRBJ2-5; D may be TRBD2 (5 bases). Germline V gene lookup returns CDR1 MNHEY and CDR2 SVGAGI. CDR3 size: 13 residues. Trimming removed 5 bases at V and 5 bases at J, with 12 bases between. CDR3 sequence (DNA): TGTGCCAGCAGTGGCCCCAGAGGGGAGACCCAGTACTTC. Protein: CASSGPRGETQYF.

This clone was counted a single time. The chain employs TRBV15 and TRBJ2-5; D ambiguous. CDR3 length equals 11 residues. Trimming pared 4 bases from V and 10 bases from J, leaving 10 bases between. Germline CDR1 and CDR2: LNHNV and YYDKDF (reference sequence). The CDR3 DNA reads as TGTGCCACCAGCACCCAAGAGGTCCAGTACTTC. Its translation: CATSTQEVQYF.

V is TRBV4-2 and J is TRBJ2-3; 7 bases are shared with TRBD2. The germline V gene encodes CDR1 LGHNA and CDR2 YNFKEQ. V shed 5 bases, J shed 0 bases, and the junction held 5 bases outside the gene matches. The CDR3 consists of 15 residues. The DNA of the CDR3 is TGTGCCAGCAGCGCGAGCGGGGCTAGCACAGATACGCAGTATTTT. It codes for CASSASGASTDTQYF.